The clone carrying this TCR beta chain was counted a few times. Its antigen is as yet unknown. These data originate in a study of shared clonotypes between healthy human individuals. Across the study: The study enrolled two women and a few men aged 18 to 49. The study's findings and limits: Clonotype sharing among the donors was expected to vary with sequencing depth. Four donors had 4% to 5% of their naive CD4 clonotypes in common.

Repertoires were generated with immunoSEQ multiplex PCR, while TCRdb's copy carries only in-frame clones and drops some. The table has 550,000 to 850,000 clones, approximately 79% seen once; the top ten hold more than 1.5%. The sample taken for sequencing was memory CD4+ T cells sorted from blood. Regarding subset: CD45RA-negative fraction. The TCR comes from a woman aged 25 to 45 in good health.

Here the CDR3 reads CASSQRAYNEQFF. The CDR3 bases are TGTGCCAGCAGCCAGCGGGCTTACAATGAGCAGTTCTTC. The chain links TRBV6-6 to TRBJ2-1; maybe TRBD2 (6 bases). Trimming stripped 6 bases from V and 4 bases from J, with 10 bases between. The CDR3 length is 13 residues. Germline V gene data show CDR1 as MNHNY and CDR2 as SVGAGI (reference sequence).